This T cell receptor beta chain originates from a study of T cell repertoires in cytomegalovirus infection. Looking at the study overall: It can be stated that public TCR beta signatures indicated CMV infection as well as a matching HLA type.

The CDR3 covers 14 residues. Germline CDR1 and CDR2: SGHRS and YFSETQ. V lost 3 bases to trimming and J lost 5 bases, with 14 bases between them. TCRdb independently ran MiXCR on the reads; one entry per CDR3 protein. Among 450,000 to 550,000 distinct CDR3 sequences listed, more than 15% were seen once. This TCR was recovered from a human donor in good health (CMV status not recorded). Some clones in this sample may be carry-over from other donors' samples. Source material: CD8+ T cells from PBMCs. This chain links TRBV5-1 with TRBJ1-1, with D possibly being TRBD1 (5 bases). CDR3: CASSSFDSRTEAFF. CDR3 in DNA: TGCGCCAGCAGCTCCTTCGACAGCCGTACTGAAGCTTTCTTT.